A single sample is the source of the 27 T cell receptor beta chains below, sequenced in a study of circulating CD8 cells and anti-PD-1 response in melanoma (dated by TCRdb to the early 2020s). The sequencer listed for this sample is NextSeq 500. TCR libraries were prepared from approximately 16 ng of total RNA with the QIAseq Immune Repertoire RNA Library Kit, Human TCR Panel. TCRdb reran the public reads through fastp at Q25 and MiXCR, keeping productive beta chains. Rows merge per CDR3 protein into single entries with the most common DNA and genes. Across this sample there are 540 or so distinct CDR3 sequences, with about 6% seen only once. In total, the top ten clones hold about 34% of the sample. Using a BD FACSAria II cell sorter, four subsets defined by PD-1 and/or TIGIT were sorted out of live CD3+CD8+TCRalphabeta+ cells. The sample here was CD8+ T cells from PBMCs, taken at baseline or after one month of anti-PD-1 therapy (not recorded which). The receptors here all came from a human donor with melanoma.

A few counts support this clonotype. The chain employs TRBV5-6 and TRBJ2-2; D call uncertain. Trimming cost V 7 bases and J 0 bases, with 10 bases left between them. Germline values: CDR1 SGHDT, CDR2 YYEEEE. CDR3 length equals 14 residues. The CDR3 spells CASGPTTNTGELFF. CDR3 coding DNA: TGTGCCAGCGGCCCAACTACGAACACCGGGGAGCTGTTTTTT.

Judged by abundance, this clonotype is medium-sized. The chain links TRBV20-1 to TRBJ1-1; D ambiguous. The germline gives CDR1 DFQATT, CDR2 SNEGSKA (reference sequence). This CDR3 contains 12 residues. Trimming shortened V by 2 bases and J by 4 bases, and 8 bases separated the two germline ends. CDR3 region: CSARLGGTEAFF. CDR3 bases: TGCAGTGCTAGACTGGGCGGCACTGAAGCTTTCTTT.

By share, this clonotype ranks as large. V and J are TRBV19 and TRBJ2-1; D is uncertain. The germline V gene has CDR1 LNHDA and CDR2 SQIVND (reference sequence). V gave up 2 bases and J gave up 7 bases, with 18 bases separating them. The CDR3 is made up of 16 amino acids. CDR3 sequence (DNA): TGTGCCAGTAGTATATACGACGGCTGGGCTGGGAATGAGCAGTTCTTC. This translates into CASSIYDGWAGNEQFF.

Within the sample, this clonotype is large (0.1 to 1%). The chain recombines TRBV27 with TRBJ2-7; TRBD1 matches 9 bases. Germline V lookup: CDR1 MNHEY, CDR2 SMNVEV (reference sequence). V lost 6 bases, J lost 6 bases, and 9 bases stayed unmatched. The CDR3 length is 14 residues. The CDR3 region is CASSFGTGSGEQYF. Written as DNA, the CDR3 is TGTGCCAGCAGCTTTGGGACAGGGTCAGGCGAGCAGTACTTC.

This clonotype appeared a few times. The CDR3 DNA reads TGTGCCAGCAGTTCTTTGGACAGGGCCTACGAGCAGTACTTC. Translated: CASSSLDRAYEQYF. The chain couples TRBV28 to TRBJ2-7, with 8 bases aligning to TRBD1. The CDR3 length is 14 residues. V was pared by 4 bases and J by 2 bases, with 4 bases of the junction left unmatched. CDR1 MDHEN and CDR2 SYDVKM come from the germline V gene.

As for this clonotype: Likely a read error: the CDR3 ends without its conserved phenylalanine or tryptophan. The V call is TRBV24-1, the J call TRBJ2-5, with D unclear. Germline V gene data show CDR1 as KGHDR and CDR2 as SFDVKD. The CDR3 sequence is 13 residues long. With 4 bases removed from V and 0 bases from J, the gap between germline ends came to 5 bases. CDR3 bases: TGTGCCACCAGTGACCCGAACCAAGAGACCCAGTACCTC. This sequence encodes CATSDPNQETQYL.

This clonotype is medium-sized in the sample. This rearrangement joins TRBV19 to TRBJ2-1, with 7 bases fitting TRBD2. Germline-derived CDR1 and CDR2 are LNHDA and SQIVND (reference sequence). The CDR3 length is 16 residues. Losses at the gene ends were 7 bases for V and 9 bases for J; bases not matched to a gene: 18. Here the CDR3 reads CASTDTGTTVGLEQFF. The CDR3 nucleotides are TGTGCCAGTACTGATACCGGGACTACGGTAGGCCTTGAGCAGTTCTTC.

This clonotype counts as hyperexpanded (1% or more). CDR3 in amino acids: CASSEGRGNSGNTIYF. CDR3 DNA sequence: TGTGCCAGCAGTGAGGGGAGGGGGAACTCTGGAAACACCATATATTTT. The chain links TRBV25-1 to TRBJ1-3; the D gene is possibly TRBD1 (6 bases). Germline values: CDR1 MGHDK, CDR2 SYGVNS. Trimming left V 3 bases short and J 0 bases short, with 12 bases between. This CDR3 region has 16 residues. Full variable domain (missing parts from reference TRBV25-1 and TRBJ1-3): EADIYQTPRYLVIGTGKKITLECSQTMGHDKMYWYQQDPGMELHLIHYSYGVNSTEKGDLSSESTVSRIRTEHFPLTLESARPSHTSQYLCASSEGRGNSGNTIYFGEGSWLTVV.

In its sample, this clonotype is large. The CDR3 loop reads CASSGVTGNTEAFF. For the CDR3, the DNA is TGTGCCAGCAGTGGTGTTACGGGGAACACTGAAGCTTTCTTT. The chain links TRBV25-1 to TRBJ1-1, with D unresolved. Per the germline V gene, CDR1 is MGHDK and CDR2 is SYGVNS. This CDR3 is built from 14 residues. V lost 4 bases to trimming and J lost 1 base, with 10 bases between them.

In this sample, this clonotype turned up a few times. With a much larger clone just one base away, this may be a read error. V usage is TRBV2 and J usage is TRBJ2-1; 8 nucleotides agree with TRBD2. The CDR3 runs to 15 residues. Germline loops: CDR1 SNHLY, CDR2 FYNNEI. The junction had 10 bases not matched to a gene; V was cut back by 6 bases and J by 6 bases. CDR3 protein: CASSAGTSRSNEQFF. As DNA, the CDR3 is TGTGCCAGCAGCGCCGGGACTAGTCGGAGCAATGAGCAGTTCTTC.

In this sample, this clonotype is medium-sized. The chain carries TRBV24-1 and TRBJ2-5, with D uncertain. CDR1 is KGHDR and CDR2 is SFDVKD in the germline V gene. Deletions cut 4 bases from V and 0 bases from J, with 5 bases between. The CDR3 totals 13 residues. CDR3 protein: CATSDPNQETQYF. Here the CDR3 DNA reads TGTGCCACCAGTGACCCGAACCAAGAGACCCAGTACTTC.

By its share, this clonotype is medium-sized. The chain joins TRBV28 to TRBJ2-5; possibly TRBD2 for D (6 bases). CDR1 is MDHEN and CDR2 is SYDVKM in the germline V gene. Trimming removed 3 bases at V and 5 bases at J, with 16 bases between. The CDR3 consists of 15 residues. The CDR3 reads CASSLEGDWSETQYF. CDR3 coding DNA: TGTGCCAGCAGTTTGGAGGGCGACTGGTCGGAGACCCAGTACTTC.

On this clonotype: This likely comes from a read error, as the CDR3 has no conserved phenylalanine or tryptophan at its end. Because the CDR3's place on the DNA is in doubt, the DNA is left out and the CDR3 is given as listed by TCRdb. The gene calls are TRBV25-1 and TRBJ1-1; the D segment call TRBD1 is taken from the table without a DNA check. The CDR3 spans 13 residues, counting both ends. CDR1 and CDR2 (germline): MGHDK, SYGVNS. CDR3 sequence reads: CASRDRGLGEASS.

By its share, this clonotype is large (0.1 to 1%). V gene TRBV27 combines with J gene TRBJ2-7; TRBD2 matches 7 bases. Germline V gene lookup returns CDR1 MNHEY and CDR2 SMNVEV (reference sequence). V lost 5 bases, J lost 3 bases, and 13 bases stayed unmatched. CDR3 length: 16 residues. For the CDR3, the DNA is TGTGCCAGCAGTCCCAACCAGGGAGGGATTTTCTACGAGCAGTACTTC. Translated: CASSPNQGGIFYEQYF.

This clonotype rates as large. The chain carries TRBV27 and TRBJ1-5, with D perhaps matching TRBD1 (6 bases). Between the trimmed V and J ends, which lost 6 bases and 2 bases, there was a span of 11 bases. Germline V CDR1 and CDR2: MNHEY, SMNVEV (reference sequence). This CDR3 comprises 14 residues. The CDR3 loop reads CASSLGGRNQPQHF. The CDR3 DNA sequence: TGTGCCAGCAGCCTCGGGGGGCGCAATCAGCCCCAGCATTTT.

This clonotype is classed as medium-sized. The chain joins TRBV28 to TRBJ2-7; TRBD2 agrees at 11 bases. The V and J ends lost 2 bases and 2 bases, in that order; junction bases with no gene match: 20. The CDR3 has 21 amino acids. In germline, CDR1 is MDHEN, CDR2 SYDVKM. The CDR3 sequence is CASSLRPRTLPRLAGTYEQYF. For the CDR3, the DNA is TGTGCCAGCAGTTTAAGGCCGCGGACACTGCCCAGACTAGCGGGGACCTACGAGCAGTACTTC. Full variable domain (outside the CDR3, taken from reference TRBV28 and TRBJ2-7): DVKVTQSSRYLVKRTGEKVFLECVQDMDHENMFWYRQDPGLGLRLIYFSYDVKMKEKGDIPEGYSVSREKKERFSLILESASTNQTSMYLCASSLRPRTLPRLAGTYEQYFGPGTRLTVT.

In its sample, this clonotype ranks as large. The V gene is TRBV2, the J gene TRBJ2-2; tentative D call: TRBD1 (5 bases). The CDR3 length is 15 residues. From germline, CDR1 is SNHLY and CDR2 FYNNEI. V was pared by 1 base and J by 4 bases, with 10 bases between. In DNA form, the CDR3 reads TGTGCCAGCAGTGAAGATGGGGCGAGCACCGGGGAGCTGTTTTTT. This encodes CASSEDGASTGELFF.

By frequency in the sample, this clonotype is medium-sized. This chain joins TRBV25-1 and TRBJ2-3; 8 bases match TRBD2. In germline, CDR1 is MGHDK, CDR2 SYGVNS. The CDR3 is made up of 17 amino acids. V lost 2 bases and J lost 5; bases outside the gene matches: 12. This CDR3 reads CASSEGFPGLGGDTQYF. CDR3 nucleotide sequence: TGTGCCAGCAGTGAAGGGTTCCCGGGACTAGGGGGAGATACGCAGTATTTT.

By sample share, this clonotype is large. V is TRBV28 and J is TRBJ2-7; D is perhaps TRBD1 (5 bases). V lost 3 bases and J lost 5, with 14 bases in between. Germline V CDR1 and CDR2: MDHEN, SYDVKM. This CDR3 is built from 14 residues. CDR3 region: CASSFGTLGDEQYF. The CDR3 DNA sequence: TGTGCCAGCAGTTTCGGAACCCTAGGGGACGAGCAGTACTTC.

By sample share, this clonotype is large. The chain employs TRBV7-3 and TRBJ2-1; D remains ambiguous. Germline lookup yields CDR1 SGHTA and CDR2 FQGTGA. CDR3 length: 15 amino acids. The V end was cut by 2 bases, the J end by 3 bases, with 11 bases between. The CDR3 coding sequence is TGTGCCAGCAGCTTAGCCCCGGCAGTCTACAATGAGCAGTTCTTC. The encoded protein is CASSLAPAVYNEQFF.

This clonotype is large within its sample. The CDR3 DNA is TGCAGTGCTAGAGATCCGAGGCGGGGGGACACAGATACGCAGTATTTT. Residues: CSARDPRRGDTDTQYF. The chain uses TRBV20-1 and TRBJ2-3, with 8 positions matching TRBD2. The CDR3 extends over 16 amino acids. J was trimmed by 2 bases and V by 0 bases; bases with no gene match: 7. Germline CDR1 is DFQATT and CDR2 is SNEGSKA (reference sequence).

This clonotype was counted between two and nine times. The junction shows a germline mismatch at one end, possibly a read error. V and J are TRBV28 and TRBJ2-5, with 10 bases identical to TRBD2. This CDR3 contains 16 residues. The germline gives CDR1 MDHEN, CDR2 SYDVKM. The CDR3 is CASSFLSGRAGEAQYF. Written as DNA, the CDR3 is TGTGCCAGCAGTTTTTTGAGCGGGAGGGCCGGAGAGGCCCAGTACTTC.

This clonotype ranks as medium-sized. V usage is TRBV28 and J usage is TRBJ2-1, with 9 bases identical to TRBD2. Trimming at V came to 6 bases and at J to 7 bases, leaving 10 bases not matched to a gene. This CDR3 region has 15 residues. The germline CDR1 and CDR2 sequences are MDHEN and SYDVKM. The CDR3 reads CASRSSGRWVNEQFF. CDR3 in DNA: TGTGCCAGCAGATCGAGCGGGAGGTGGGTAAATGAGCAGTTCTTC. Looking up the rest from reference TRBV28 and TRBJ2-1 gives the full variable domain: DVKVTQSSRYLVKRTGEKVFLECVQDMDHENMFWYRQDPGLGLRLIYFSYDVKMKEKGDIPEGYSVSREKKERFSLILESASTNQTSMYLCASRSSGRWVNEQFFGPGTRLTVL.

This clonotype is medium-sized within its sample. The chain recombines TRBV29-1 with TRBJ2-1, with D hard to call. Germline CDR1 is SQVTM and CDR2 is ANQGSEA. V was trimmed by 7 bases and J by 5 bases, leaving 9 bases between them. The CDR3 length is 11 residues. The CDR3 spells CSGGPHNEQFF. The CDR3 DNA sequence: TGCAGCGGGGGTCCTCACAATGAGCAGTTCTTC.

By proportion, this clonotype is large (0.1 to 1%). The genes are TRBV27 and TRBJ2-1; D remains unclear. Germline loops: CDR1 MNHEY, CDR2 SMNVEV (reference sequence). There are 15 residues in the CDR3. Deletions cut 5 bases from V and 3 bases from J, with 14 bases between. CDR3 sequence reads: CASSDDGDFYNEQFF. CDR3 coding DNA: TGTGCCAGCAGTGATGACGGTGATTTCTACAATGAGCAGTTCTTC.

In its sample, this clonotype ranks as medium-sized. The CDR3 nucleotides read TGTGCCAGTAGTATCCGGACAGATACCTTCACAGATACGCAGTATTTT. The encoded protein is CASSIRTDTFTDTQYF. The chain is built from TRBV19 and TRBJ2-3, with D perhaps TRBD1 (6 bases). Germline CDR1 and CDR2: LNHDA and SQIVND (reference sequence). V was pared by 3 bases and J by 2 bases, with 15 bases between. The CDR3 is 16 amino acids.

This clonotype is medium-sized. The rearrangement links TRBV28 to TRBJ2-5; TRBD2 matches at 10 bases. The V gene's germline CDR1 is MDHEN and CDR2 SYDVKM. This CDR3 contains 16 residues. V lost 3 bases to trimming and J lost 4 bases; unmatched junction nucleotides: 8. DNA of the CDR3: TGTGCCAGCAGTTTTTTGAGCGGGAGGGCCGGAGAGACCCAGTACTTC. Translation: CASSFLSGRAGETQYF.